This T cell receptor (beta chain) is drawn from a study of a mutant IDH1 vaccine in newly diagnosed glioma. For the study at large: Most patients had received both radiotherapy and temozolomide, the prior options being radiotherapy, temozolomide, or both.

Documented time point: week 47, end of study. Every single dose of the vaccine, 300 ug of mutant IDH1 20-mer peptide, came with topical imiquimod. Assay: immunoSEQ multiplex PCR; the TCRdb copy retains only in-frame clones and omits some. The data contain tens of thousands of clones, around 82% of them singletons. As to this clone: Its specificity is unknown.

Trimming cost V 7 bases and J 5 bases, with 17 bases left between them. CDR3 length: 14 amino acids. Germline values: CDR1 SEHNR, CDR2 FQNEAQ (reference sequence). Sequenced material: PBMCs, taken from a glioma patient whose treatment included an IDH1 peptide vaccine. The clonotype was recovered from a man aged 40-49 years with glioma. This chain joins TRBV7-9 and TRBJ1-2, with D perhaps TRBD1 (5 bases). CDR3 protein: CASIPSTGTYGYTF. The DNA for the CDR3 is TGTGCCAGCATCCCGTCCACGGGGACGTATGGCTACACCTTC.